The rows below give T cell receptor beta chains drawn from one sample of a study of blood T cell repertoires in COVID-19. This table comes from immunoSEQ multiplex PCR, and its TCRdb copy is limited to in-frame clones, with some not included. Here the sample spans around 280,000 clones, around nine tenths being singletons. Source material: peripheral blood. These receptors were obtained from a man aged 65 to 79 with acute or convalescent COVID-19. The conserved cysteine and the conserved F or W are not part of the CDR3 here.

J | length | V | CDR3
TRBJ2-1 | 15 | TRBV11-2 | ASSRLAGGLHYNEQF
TRBJ2-3 | 11 | TRBV7-2 | ASSLVFTDTQY
TRBJ2-1 | 14 | TRBV3-1/TRBV3-2 | ASSQPRTSMHNEQF
TRBJ2-1 | 11 | TRBV5-4 | ASSHAGGNEQF
TRBJ2-2 | 12 | TRBV30 | AWSPYRGTGELF
TRBJ1-1 | 10 | TRBV3-1/TRBV3-2 | ASSQGGTRAF
TRBJ2-3 | 11 | TRBV4-2 | ASSPGTFDTQY
TRBJ1-1 | 12 | TRBV13 | ASSPQSGNTEAF
TRBJ1-2 | 12 | TRBV28 | AIRDDRAGGGYT
TRBJ2-2 | 10 | TRBV7-2 | ASSLRAGELF